This T cell receptor beta chain was captured in a study of shared clonotypes between healthy human individuals. Study context: Three CD4 naive, three CD4 memory, two CD8 naive and one CD8 memory plate were used per donor.

Only in-frame clones appear in the TCRdb table, and some are missing; sequencing was by immunoSEQ multiplex PCR. This sample has about 2 million clones, with less than 95% found just once. The naive CD8 subset, CD45RO-negative cells positively selected for CCR7, excluded terminally differentiated effector memory CD45RA+ cells. HIV-negative, healthy adults without recent acute infections or vaccinations were the donors. Germline loops: CDR1 MGHRA, CDR2 YSYEKL. This CDR3 comprises 16 residues. V was cut by 1 base and J by 3 bases, with 15 bases left in between. Study-wide findings and caveats: Relative to clonotypes present in all four donors, those not shared had lower generation probabilities.

Remarks on this clone: Its antigen is still unknown.

The TCR sequence derives from a man aged 18 to 29 in good health. Material: naive CD8+ T cells sorted from blood. The chain links TRBV4-1 to TRBJ1-1, with D possibly being TRBD1 (5 bases). As DNA, the CDR3 is TGCGCCAGCAGCCAAGGGTGGGGCAGGGAAGACACTGAAGCTTTCTTT. Protein: CASSQGWGREDTEAFF.